The subject of this entry is one T cell receptor beta chain. What it recognizes is unknown. TCRdb's table, derived via immunoSEQ multiplex PCR, lists solely in-frame clones and lacks some. This table has some 49,000 clones, roughly 80% appearing once. The record originates from a study of T cell responses to AZD1222 COVID-19 vaccine. Study results and caveats: Repertoires were obtained only post-peak T cell response. Nearly half of spike-specific TCRs reportedly target unmutated variant regions.

Germline V lookup: CDR1 MDHEN, CDR2 SYDVKM. The length of the CDR3 is 15 residues. V lost 8 bases and J lost 4, with 18 bases in between. The clonotype comes from an adult in good health. Sequencing was performed on peripheral blood, taken on day 0 of AZD1222 vaccination. The J gene is TRBJ1-5, the V gene TRBV28; weak D call: TRBD1 (5 bases). This CDR3 reads CASRTITLENQPQHF. Written as DNA, the CDR3 is TGTGCCAGCCGGACAATAACTCTGGAAAATCAGCCCCAGCATTTT.